The text below deals with one T cell receptor (beta chain). V lost 1 base, J lost 6 bases, and 11 bases lay in between. The germline CDR1 and CDR2 sequences are SGHDT and YYEEEE. This CDR3 has 13 residues. CD45RA+ naive and CD45RA-negative memory subsets were separated from CD4+ cells. The data were taken from a study of shared clonotypes between healthy human individuals. Study as a whole: Plates per donor: three CD4 naive, three CD4 memory, two CD8 naive, one CD8 memory.

Deep level was the assay's run setting. Some clones are missing from TCRdb's copy, which holds only in-frame ones; the method was immunoSEQ multiplex PCR. This sample carries 1,400,000 or so clones, about 98.5% of them seen once, and the ten largest clones take about 0.34%. The sequence came from a man aged 25 to 45 in good health. The chain is built from TRBV5-6 and TRBJ2-7; D call uncertain. Material: naive CD4+ T cells sorted from blood. As to subset: CD45RA+ positively selected. The DNA for the CDR3 is TGTGCCAGCAGCTTGTTTATTTCCCCCGAGCAGTACTTC. It encodes CASSLFISPEQYF.